This T cell receptor (beta chain) was recovered during a study of OX40 agonist ivuxolimab in advanced cancers. Across the whole study: Each patient was given ivuxolimab into a vein every 2 weeks, at 0.01 to 10 mg/kg.

Germline V gives CDR1 MNHNS, CDR2 SASEGT. V lost 3 bases to trimming and J lost 6 bases, with 14 bases between them. The CDR3 is 14 amino acids. The method was immunoSEQ multiplex PCR; TCRdb's version includes in-frame clones alone and lacks a portion of them. The sample shows 100,000 or so clones, 88% of them seen only once. The sample was CD4+ or CD8+ T cells sorted from blood, taken in a trial of the OX40 agonist ivuxolimab. The V gene is TRBV6-1, the J gene TRBJ1-1; D is ambiguous. The receptor's source is an adult with an advanced solid tumor such as melanoma, head and neck, liver or kidney cancer. Written as DNA, the CDR3 is TGTGCCAGCAGTGATATTACCGGCATCCCTGAAGCTTTCTTT. This sequence encodes CASSDITGIPEAFF.